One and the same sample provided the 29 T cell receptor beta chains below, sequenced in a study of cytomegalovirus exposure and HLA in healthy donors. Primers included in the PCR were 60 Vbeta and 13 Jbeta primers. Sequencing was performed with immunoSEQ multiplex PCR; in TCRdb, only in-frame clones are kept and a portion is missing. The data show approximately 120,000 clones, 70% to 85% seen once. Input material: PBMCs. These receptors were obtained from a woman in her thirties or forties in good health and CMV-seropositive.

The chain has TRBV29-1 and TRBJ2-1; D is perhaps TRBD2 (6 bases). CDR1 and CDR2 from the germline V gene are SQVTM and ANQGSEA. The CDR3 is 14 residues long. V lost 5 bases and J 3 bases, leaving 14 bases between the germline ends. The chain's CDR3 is CSVILASGYNEQFF. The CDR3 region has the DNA TGCAGCGTTATACTAGCATCAGGCTACAATGAGCAGTTCTTC.

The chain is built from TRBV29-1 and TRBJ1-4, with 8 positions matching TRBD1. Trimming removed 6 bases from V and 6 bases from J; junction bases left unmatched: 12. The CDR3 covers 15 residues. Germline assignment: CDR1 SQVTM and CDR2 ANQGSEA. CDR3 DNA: TGCAGCGTCAGGGCCGGACAGGGAGCCGATGAAAAACTGTTTTTT. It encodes CSVRAGQGADEKLFF. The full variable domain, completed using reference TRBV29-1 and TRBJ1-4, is SAVISQKPSRDICQRGTSLTIQCQVDSQVTMMFWYRQQPGQSLTLIATANQGSEATYESGFVIDKFPISRPNLTFSTLTVSNMSPEDSSIYLCSVRAGQGADEKLFFGSGTQLSVL.

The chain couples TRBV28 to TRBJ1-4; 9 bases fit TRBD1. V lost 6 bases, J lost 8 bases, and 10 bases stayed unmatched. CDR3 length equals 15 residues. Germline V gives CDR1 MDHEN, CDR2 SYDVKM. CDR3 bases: TGTGCCAGCAGAAAAACAGGGGGCGCCCTGGAAAAACTGTTTTTT. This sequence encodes CASRKTGGALEKLFF.

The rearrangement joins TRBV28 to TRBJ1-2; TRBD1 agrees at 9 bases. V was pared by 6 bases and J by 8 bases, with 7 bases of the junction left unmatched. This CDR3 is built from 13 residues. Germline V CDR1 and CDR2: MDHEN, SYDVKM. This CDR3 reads CASSYDRGRGYTF. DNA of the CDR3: TGTGCCAGCAGCTATGACAGGGGGAGGGGCTACACCTTC.

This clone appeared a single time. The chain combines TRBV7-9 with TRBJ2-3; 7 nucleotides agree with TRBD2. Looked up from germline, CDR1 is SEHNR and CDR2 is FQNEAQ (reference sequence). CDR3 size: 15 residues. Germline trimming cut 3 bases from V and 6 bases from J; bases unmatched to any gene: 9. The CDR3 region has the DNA TGTGCCAGCAGCTTCAAGGCGGGAGAAGGGGATACGCAGTATTTT. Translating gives CASSFKAGEGDTQYF. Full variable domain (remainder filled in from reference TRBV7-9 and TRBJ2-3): DTGVSQNPRHKITKRGQNVTFRCDPISEHNRLYWYRQTLGQGPEFLTYFQNEAQLEKSRLLSDRFSAERPKGSFSTLEIQRTEQGDSAMYLCASSFKAGEGDTQYFGPGTRLTVL.

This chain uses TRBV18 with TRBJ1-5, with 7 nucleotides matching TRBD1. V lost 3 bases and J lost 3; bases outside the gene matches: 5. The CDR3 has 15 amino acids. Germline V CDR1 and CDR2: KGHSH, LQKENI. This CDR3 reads CASSPTGQNNQPQHF. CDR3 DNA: TGTGCCAGCTCACCCACGGGACAGAACAATCAGCCCCAGCATTTT. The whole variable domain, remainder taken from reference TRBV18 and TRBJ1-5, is NAGVMQNPRHLVRRRGQEARLRCSPMKGHSHVYWYRQLPEEGLKFMVYLQKENIIDESGMPKERFSAEFPKEGPSILRIQQVVRGDSAAYFCASSPTGQNNQPQHFGDGTRLSIL.

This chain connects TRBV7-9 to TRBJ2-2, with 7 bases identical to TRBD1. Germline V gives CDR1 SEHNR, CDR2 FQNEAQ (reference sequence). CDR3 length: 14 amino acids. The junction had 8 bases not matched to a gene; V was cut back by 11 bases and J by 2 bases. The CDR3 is CAATGQSNTGELFF. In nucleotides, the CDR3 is TGTGCCGCCACGGGACAGTCCAACACCGGGGAGCTGTTTTTT.

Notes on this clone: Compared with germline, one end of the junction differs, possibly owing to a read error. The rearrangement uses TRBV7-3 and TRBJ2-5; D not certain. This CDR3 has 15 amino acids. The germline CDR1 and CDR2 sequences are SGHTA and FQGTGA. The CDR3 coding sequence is TGTGCCAGCAGCTTAGGCGGAAGGTCGGAAGAGGCCCAGTACTTC. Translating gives CASSLGGRSEEAQYF. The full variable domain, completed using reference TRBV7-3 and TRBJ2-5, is GAGVSQTPSNKVTEKGKYVELRCDPISGHTALYWYRQSLGQGPEFLIYFQGTGAADDSGLPNDRFFAVRPEGSVSTLKIQRTERGDSAVYLCASSLGGRSEEAQYFGPGTRLLVL.

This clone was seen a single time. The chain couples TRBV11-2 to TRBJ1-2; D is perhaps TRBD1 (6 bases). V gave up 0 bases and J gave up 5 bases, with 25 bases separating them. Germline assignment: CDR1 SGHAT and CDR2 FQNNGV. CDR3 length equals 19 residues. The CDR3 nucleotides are TGTGCCAGCAGCTTAGATCTCATTGTGGGCGGGGGGCGCAGATATGGCTACACCTTC. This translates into CASSLDLIVGGGRRYGYTF.

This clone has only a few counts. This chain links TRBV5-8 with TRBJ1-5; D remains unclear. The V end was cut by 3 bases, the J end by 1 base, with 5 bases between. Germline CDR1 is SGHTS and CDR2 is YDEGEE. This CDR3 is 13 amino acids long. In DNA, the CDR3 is TGTGCCAGCAGCTATCAGAGCAATCAGCCCCAGCATTTT. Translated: CASSYQSNQPQHF.

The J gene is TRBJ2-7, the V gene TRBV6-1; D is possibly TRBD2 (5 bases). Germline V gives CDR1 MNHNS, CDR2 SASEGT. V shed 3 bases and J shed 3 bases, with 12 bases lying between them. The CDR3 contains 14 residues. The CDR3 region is CASSDWTPNYEQYF. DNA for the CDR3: TGTGCCAGCAGTGATTGGACTCCCAACTACGAGCAGTACTTC.

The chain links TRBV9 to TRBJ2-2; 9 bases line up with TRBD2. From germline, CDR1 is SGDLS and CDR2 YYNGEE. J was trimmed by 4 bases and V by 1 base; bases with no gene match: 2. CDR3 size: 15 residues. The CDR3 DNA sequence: TGTGCCAGCAGCGTACGAGCGGGGGGCACCGGGGAGCTGTTTTTT. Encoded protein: CASSVRAGGTGELFF.

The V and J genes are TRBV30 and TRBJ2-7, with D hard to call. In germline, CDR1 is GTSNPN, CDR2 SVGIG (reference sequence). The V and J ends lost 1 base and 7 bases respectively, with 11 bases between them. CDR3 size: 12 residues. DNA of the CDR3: TGTGCCTGGAGTGCCGTATATTCGGAGCAGTACTTC. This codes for CAWSAVYSEQYF.

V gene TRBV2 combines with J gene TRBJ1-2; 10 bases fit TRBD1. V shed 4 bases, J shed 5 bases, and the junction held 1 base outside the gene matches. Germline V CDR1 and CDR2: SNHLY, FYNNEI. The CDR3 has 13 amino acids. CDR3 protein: CASSVDRGYGYTF. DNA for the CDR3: TGTGCCAGCAGTGTGGACAGGGGGTATGGCTACACCTTC.

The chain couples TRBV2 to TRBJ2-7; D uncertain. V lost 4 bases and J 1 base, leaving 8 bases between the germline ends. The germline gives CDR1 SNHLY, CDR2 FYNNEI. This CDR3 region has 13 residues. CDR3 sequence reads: CASSVGRSYEQYF. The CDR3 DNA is TGTGCCAGCAGTGTCGGCAGGTCCTACGAGCAGTACTTC.

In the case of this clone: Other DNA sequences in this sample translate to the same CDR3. The CDR3 reads CASSIYGGTYEQYF. The CDR3 region has the DNA TGTGCCAGTAGTATATACGGCGGGACCTACGAGCAGTACTTC. This chain joins TRBV19 and TRBJ2-7; D is possibly TRBD2 (6 bases). The CDR3 covers 14 residues. The V end was cut by 2 bases, the J end by 2 bases, with 10 bases between. CDR1 is LNHDA and CDR2 is SQIVND in the germline V gene (reference sequence).

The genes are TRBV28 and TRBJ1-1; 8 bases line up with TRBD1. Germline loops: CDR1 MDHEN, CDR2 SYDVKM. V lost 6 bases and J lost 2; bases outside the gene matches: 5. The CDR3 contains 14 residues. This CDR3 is CASSRPGGNTEAFF. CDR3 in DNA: TGTGCCAGCAGCCGACCAGGGGGCAACACTGAAGCTTTCTTT.

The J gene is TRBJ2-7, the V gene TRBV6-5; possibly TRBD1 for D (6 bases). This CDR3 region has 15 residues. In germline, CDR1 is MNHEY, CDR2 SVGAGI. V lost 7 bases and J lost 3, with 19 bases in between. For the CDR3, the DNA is TGTGCCAGCATTCGTACTGACAGGTTGTGCTACGAGCAGTACTTC. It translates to CASIRTDRLCYEQYF.

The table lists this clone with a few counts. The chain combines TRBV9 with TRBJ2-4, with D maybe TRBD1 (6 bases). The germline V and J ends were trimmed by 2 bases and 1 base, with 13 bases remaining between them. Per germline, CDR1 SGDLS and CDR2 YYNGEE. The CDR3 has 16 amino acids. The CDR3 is CASSVQGMWAKNIQYF. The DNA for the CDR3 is TGTGCCAGCAGCGTGCAGGGGATGTGGGCCAAAAACATTCAGTACTTC.

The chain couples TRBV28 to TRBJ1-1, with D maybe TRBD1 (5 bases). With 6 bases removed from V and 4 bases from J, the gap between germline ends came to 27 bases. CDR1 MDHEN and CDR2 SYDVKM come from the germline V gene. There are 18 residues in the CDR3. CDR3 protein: CASRDVGGISQRTTEAFF. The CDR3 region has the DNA TGTGCCAGCAGGGACGTGGGGGGAATCTCCCAGAGAACCACTGAAGCTTTCTTT.

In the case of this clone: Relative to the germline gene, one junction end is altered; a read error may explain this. CDR3 region: CSSSQIPPSGANVLTF. The CDR3 nucleotides read TGTTCCAGCAGCCAGATACCCCCCTCTGGGGCCAACGTCCTGACTTTC. The chain has TRBV7-9 and TRBJ2-6; D gene ambiguous. The CDR3 extends over 16 amino acids. Looked up from germline, CDR1 is SEHNR and CDR2 is FQNEAQ (reference sequence).

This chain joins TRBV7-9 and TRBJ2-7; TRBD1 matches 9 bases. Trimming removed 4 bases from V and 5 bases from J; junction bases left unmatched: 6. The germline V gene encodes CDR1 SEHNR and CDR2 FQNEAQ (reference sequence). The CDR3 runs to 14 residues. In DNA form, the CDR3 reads TGTGCCAGCAGCTCGGGACAGGGTTCCCACGAGCAGTACTTC. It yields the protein CASSSGQGSHEQYF.

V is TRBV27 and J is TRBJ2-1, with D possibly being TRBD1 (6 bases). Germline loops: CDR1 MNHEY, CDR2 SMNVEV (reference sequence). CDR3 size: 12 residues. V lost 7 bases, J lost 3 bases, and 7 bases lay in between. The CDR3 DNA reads TGTGCCAGCAAACAGGGCTACAATGAGCAGTTCTTC. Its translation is CASKQGYNEQFF.

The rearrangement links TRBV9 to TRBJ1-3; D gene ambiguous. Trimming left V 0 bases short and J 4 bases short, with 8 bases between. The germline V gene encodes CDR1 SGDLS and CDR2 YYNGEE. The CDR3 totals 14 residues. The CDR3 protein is CASSVGTGGNTIYF. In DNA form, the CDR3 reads TGTGCCAGCAGCGTAGGGACTGGAGGAAACACCATATATTTT.

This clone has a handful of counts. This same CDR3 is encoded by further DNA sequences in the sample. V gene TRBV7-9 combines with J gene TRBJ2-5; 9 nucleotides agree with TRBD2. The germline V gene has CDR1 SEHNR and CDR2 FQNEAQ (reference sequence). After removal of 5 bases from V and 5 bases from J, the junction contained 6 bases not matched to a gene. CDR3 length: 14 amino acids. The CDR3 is CASSPLTSGETQYF. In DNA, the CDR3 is TGTGCCAGCAGCCCCCTCACTAGCGGGGAGACCCAGTACTTC.

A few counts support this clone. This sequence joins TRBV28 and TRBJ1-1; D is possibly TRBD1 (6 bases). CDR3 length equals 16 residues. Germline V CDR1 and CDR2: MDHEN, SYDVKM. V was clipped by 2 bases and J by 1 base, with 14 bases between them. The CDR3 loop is CASSLAQGLSNTEAFF. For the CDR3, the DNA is TGTGCCAGCAGTTTAGCCCAGGGGCTTTCGAACACTGAAGCTTTCTTT.

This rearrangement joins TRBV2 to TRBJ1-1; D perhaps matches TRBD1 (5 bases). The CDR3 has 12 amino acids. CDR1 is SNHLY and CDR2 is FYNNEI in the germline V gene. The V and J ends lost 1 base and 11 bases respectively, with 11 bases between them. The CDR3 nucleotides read TGTGCCAGCAGTGAAGGAGGGGACTGGGCTTTCTTT. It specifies CASSEGGDWAFF. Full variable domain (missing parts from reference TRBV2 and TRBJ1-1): EPEVTQTPSHQVTQMGQEVILRCVPISNHLYFYWYRQILGQKVEFLVSFYNNEISEKSEIFDDQFSVERPDGSNFTLKIRSTKLEDSAMYFCASSEGGDWAFFGQGTRLTVV.

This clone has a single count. The CDR3 is CASSFRSSGTPDTQYF. CDR3 nucleotide sequence: TGTGCCAGCAGCTTTAGGTCCAGCGGGACCCCAGATACGCAGTATTTT. V gene TRBV11-2 combines with J gene TRBJ2-3; the match to TRBD2 covers 7 bases. The J segment lost 4 bases and the V segment lost 3 bases, leaving 10 bases of the junction unmatched. Germline V gene sequence: CDR1 SGHAT, CDR2 FQNNGV. This CDR3 spans 16 amino acids.

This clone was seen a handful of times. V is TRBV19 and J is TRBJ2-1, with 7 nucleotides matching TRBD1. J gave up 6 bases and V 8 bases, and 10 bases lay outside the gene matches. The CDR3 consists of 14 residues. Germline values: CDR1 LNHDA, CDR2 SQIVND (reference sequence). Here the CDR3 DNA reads TGTGCCAGTTGGACGACAGGGTTAGGCAATGAGCAGTTCTTC. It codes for CASWTTGLGNEQFF.